Listed below are T cell receptor beta chains from one sample, sequenced in a study of blood T cell repertoires in COVID-19. Some clones are missing from TCRdb's copy, which holds only in-frame ones; the method was immunoSEQ multiplex PCR. The data show about 260,000 clones, roughly 86% seen once. Sample: peripheral blood. Every receptor here comes from a man in his forties with active or convalescent COVID-19. CDR3s include the opening cysteine and the closing phenylalanine or tryptophan. D genes are given only for firm matches.

len | j_gene | d_gene | v_gene | CDR3nt | CDR3aa
14 | TRBJ2-1 | TRBD1 | TRBV30 | TGTGCCCTCCGAGGACAGGGTACCTACAATGAGCAGTTCTTC | CALRGQGTYNEQFF
13 | TRBJ2-5 | . | TRBV27 | TGTGCCAGCAGTTCCCGGGTGGGGGGGACCCAGTACTTC | CASSSRVGGTQYF
20 | TRBJ2-7 | TRBD2 | TRBV3-1/TRBV3-2 | TGTGCCAGCAGCCAAGATGATTTGGCTAGCGGGAGGCAGATCTCCTACGAGCAGTACTTC | CASSQDDLASGRQISYEQYF
18 | TRBJ1-6 | TRBD1 | TRBV5-5 | TGTGCCAGCAGCCCTCAGATCCTGACAGGGAGATATAATTCACCCCTCCACTTT | CASSPQILTGRYNSPLHF
14 | TRBJ2-5 | . | TRBV5-4 | TGTGCCAGCAGCCTACAGAGCTCCCAAGAGACCCAGTACTTC | CASSLQSSQETQYF
18 | TRBJ1-1 | . | TRBV7-9 | TGTGCCAGCAGCAAATTTAGTTGGCGGAGTATGAAGAACACTGAAGCTTTCTTT | CASSKFSWRSMKNTEAFF
17 | TRBJ2-1 | TRBD2 | TRBV3-1/TRBV3-2 | TGTGCCAGCAGCCAAGGTGAACTAGCGGGAGGGTCCAATGAGCAGTTCTTC | CASSQGELAGGSNEQFF
13 | TRBJ2-3 | . | TRBV3-1/TRBV3-2 | TGTGCCAGCAGCCAAGATGAGTTGGATACGCAGTATTTT | CASSQDELDTQYF
13 | TRBJ1-4 | . | TRBV12-3/TRBV12-4 | TGTGCCAGCAGTATCACAACTAATGAAAAACTGTTTTTT | CASSITTNEKLFF
15 | TRBJ2-3 | . | TRBV19 | TGTGCCAGACACTCGTGGAGCGTTGAGACGGATACGCAGTATTTT | CARHSWSVETDTQYF
17 | TRBJ2-1 | TRBD2 | TRBV11-3 | TGTGCCAGCAGCAATATTTGGACTAGTCGGGTCCCCAGTGAGCAGTTCTTC | CASSNIWTSRVPSEQFF
18 | TRBJ2-3 | . | TRBV11-3 | TGTGCCAGCAGCTTAGTTCACCAACTACCTACTAGCACAGATACGCAGTATTTT | CASSLVHQLPTSTDTQYF
14 | TRBJ1-4 | . | TRBV30 | TGTGCCTGGAGTGGGCGGCTATCCGGTGAAAAACTGTTTTTT | CAWSGRLSGEKLFF